This T cell receptor beta chain was obtained from a study of blood T cell repertoires in COVID-19. Losses at the gene ends were 5 bases for V and 2 bases for J; bases not matched to a gene: 8. The CDR3 runs 16 residues. The germline gives CDR1 MDHEN, CDR2 SYDVKM. The repertoire was sequenced with immunoSEQ multiplex PCR; TCRdb's copy has only in-frame clones and lacks some. The sample has roughly 150,000 clones; less than 80% are singletons. Source material: PBMCs or T cells enriched from blood (not recorded which). J is TRBJ1-4 and V is TRBV28; 7 nucleotides align to TRBD1. The clonotype originates from a woman aged 70-85 years in a cohort exposed to, infected with or recovered from COVID-19 (not recorded which). The CDR3 sequence is CASSGDIQGTNEKLFF. DNA for the CDR3: TGTGCCAGCAGTGGCGATATACAGGGGACTAATGAAAAACTGTTTTTT.